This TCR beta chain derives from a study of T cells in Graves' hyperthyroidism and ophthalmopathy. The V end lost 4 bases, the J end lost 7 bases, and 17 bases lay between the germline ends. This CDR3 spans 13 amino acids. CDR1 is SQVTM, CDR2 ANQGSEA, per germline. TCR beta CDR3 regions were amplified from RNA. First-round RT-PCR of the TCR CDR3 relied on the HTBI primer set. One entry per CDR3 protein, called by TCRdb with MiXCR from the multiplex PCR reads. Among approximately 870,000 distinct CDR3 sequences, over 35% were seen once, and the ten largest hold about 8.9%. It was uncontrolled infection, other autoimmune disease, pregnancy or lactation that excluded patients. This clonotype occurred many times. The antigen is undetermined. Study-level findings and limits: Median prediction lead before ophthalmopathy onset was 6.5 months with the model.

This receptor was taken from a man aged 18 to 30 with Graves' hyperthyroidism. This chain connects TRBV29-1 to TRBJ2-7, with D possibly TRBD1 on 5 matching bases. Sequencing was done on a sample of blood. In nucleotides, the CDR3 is TGCAGCGTTGTTAGGGGAAGTGCTGGGGAGCAGTACTTC. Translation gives CSVVRGSAGEQYF.